The 9 T cell receptor beta chains presented below share a single source sample, sequenced in a study of human T cells and chemical hapten exposure. Time point meaning: pre-sensitization, week 0. Treatment noted: therapeutic diphenylcyclopropenone sensitization with weekly scalp DPC. MiXCR, applied by TCRdb to the RACE reads, yields one record per CDR3 protein. The profile shows under 200,000 distinct CDR3 sequences, nearly 30% of them singletons. This sample comprised whole blood, obtained in connection with sensitization to the hapten diphenylcyclopropenone (DPC). These TCRs come from a woman in her twenties or thirties with alopecia areata. Some clones in this sample may be carry-over from other donors' samples.

V gene TRBV7-2 combines with J gene TRBJ2-5; 9 bases are shared with TRBD2. This CDR3 is 16 amino acids long. With 1 base clipped from V and 5 bases from J, the junction kept 8 bases outside the gene matches. CDR1 is SGHTA and CDR2 is FQGNSA in the germline V gene. Here the CDR3 DNA reads TGTGCCAGCAGCTTAGGTAGCGGGAGAGAGTCGGAGACCCAGTACTTC. This sequence encodes CASSLGSGRESETQYF. Supplemented by reference TRBV7-2 and TRBJ2-5, the full variable domain reads GAGVSQSPSNKVTEKGKDVELRCDPISGHTALYWYRQSLGQGLEFLIYFQGNSAPDKSGLPSDRFSAERTGGSVSTLTIQRTQQEDSAVYLCASSLGSGRESETQYFGPGTRLLVL.

This clonotype occurred a few times. This chain connects TRBV4-3 to TRBJ1-1; D gene ambiguous. Looked up from germline, CDR1 is LGHNA and CDR2 is YSLEER. Trimming left V 0 bases short and J 1 base short, with 6 bases between. CDR3 length: 14 amino acids. DNA of the CDR3: TGCGCCAGCAGCCAAGACCGAGGGAACACTGAAGCTTTCTTT. This gives the protein CASSQDRGNTEAFF.

The chain joins TRBV7-2 to TRBJ1-6; D gene uncertain. The CDR3 is 16 residues long. V gave up 5 bases and J gave up 5 bases, with 16 bases separating them. Per the germline V gene, CDR1 is SGHTA and CDR2 is FQGNSA. The CDR3 region has the DNA TGTGCCAGCAGCACTACAATGGGGAGGAATAATTCACCCCTCCACTTT. Its protein is CASSTTMGRNNSPLHF. Looking up the rest from reference TRBV7-2 and TRBJ1-6 gives the full variable domain: GAGVSQSPSNKVTEKGKDVELRCDPISGHTALYWYRQSLGQGLEFLIYFQGNSAPDKSGLPSDRFSAERTGGSVSTLTIQRTQQEDSAVYLCASSTTMGRNNSPLHFGNGTRLTVT.

This clonotype was counted once. The CDR3 here is CASRGQGTNTDTQYF. CDR3 nucleotide sequence: TGTGCCAGCAGAGGACAGGGGACCAACACAGATACGCAGTATTTT. The chain combines TRBV5-6 with TRBJ2-3, with 9 bases fitting TRBD1. The ends lost 5 bases at V and 2 bases at J; junction bases unmatched: 6. Germline CDR1 is SGHDT and CDR2 is YYEEEE. The CDR3 is 15 amino acids. The variable domain in full, with the rest retrieved from reference TRBV5-6 and TRBJ2-3, is DAGVTQSPTHLIKTRGQQVTLRCSPKSGHDTVSWYQQALGQGPQFIFQYYEEEERQRGNFPDRFSGHQFPNYSSELNVNALLLGDSALYLCASRGQGTNTDTQYFGPGTRLTVL.

The CDR3 region has the DNA TGCAGCGTGGGGGCGGACGGATACGAGCAGTACTTC. Protein sequence: CSVGADGYEQYF. The rearrangement links TRBV29-1 to TRBJ2-7; tentative D call: TRBD1 (6 bases). Trimming removed 6 bases from V and 4 bases from J, with 13 bases in between. The CDR3 contains 12 residues. Germline-derived CDR1 and CDR2 are SQVTM and ANQGSEA.

This chain joins TRBV4-2 and TRBJ2-7, with D unresolved. V lost 0 bases and J lost 6, with 9 bases in between. Germline loops: CDR1 LGHNA, CDR2 YNFKEQ. The CDR3 covers 13 residues. For the CDR3, the DNA is TGTGCCAGCAGCCAAGATCTCGCATCCGAGCAGTACTTC. As protein: CASSQDLASEQYF.

This clonotype was counted between two and nine times. The chain couples TRBV5-1 to TRBJ2-5; D might be TRBD1 (5 bases). V shed 1 base and J shed 1 base, with 11 bases lying between them. The CDR3 covers 15 residues. Germline V gives CDR1 SGHRS, CDR2 YFSETQ. DNA of the CDR3: TGCGCCAGCAGCTTGCAACAGGCTCGCCAAGAGACCCAGTACTTC. Protein product: CASSLQQARQETQYF.

The rearrangement uses TRBV20-1 and TRBJ2-1; the D gene is possibly TRBD2 (5 bases). From germline, CDR1 is DFQATT and CDR2 SNEGSKA (reference sequence). CDR3 length equals 16 residues. V gave up 0 bases and J gave up 0 bases, with 12 bases separating them. The CDR3 loop reads CSARDNRGSSYNEQFF. The CDR3, as DNA: TGCAGTGCTAGAGATAATCGTGGGAGCTCCTACAATGAGCAGTTCTTC.

This clonotype was seen more than once but under ten times. The chain combines TRBV28 with TRBJ2-1; possibly TRBD1 for D (5 bases). The CDR3 length is 14 residues. V was trimmed by 6 bases and J by 4 bases, leaving 13 bases between them. Germline V CDR1 and CDR2: MDHEN, SYDVKM. CDR3 residues: CASSFGRVYNEQFF. The CDR3 nucleotides are TGTGCCAGCAGCTTCGGCAGGGTGTACAATGAGCAGTTCTTC.